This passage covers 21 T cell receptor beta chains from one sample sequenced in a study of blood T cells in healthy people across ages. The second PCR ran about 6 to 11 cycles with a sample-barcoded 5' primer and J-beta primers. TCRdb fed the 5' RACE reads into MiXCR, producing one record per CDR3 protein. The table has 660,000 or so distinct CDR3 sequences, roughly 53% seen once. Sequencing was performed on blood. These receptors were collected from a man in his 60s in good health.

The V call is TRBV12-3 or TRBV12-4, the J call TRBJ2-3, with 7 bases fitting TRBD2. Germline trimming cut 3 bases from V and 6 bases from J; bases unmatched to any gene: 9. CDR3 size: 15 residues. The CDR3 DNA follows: TGTGCCAGCAGTTTGGGCAGAGCGGGGAGGGATACGCAGTATTTT. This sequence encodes CASSLGRAGRDTQYF.

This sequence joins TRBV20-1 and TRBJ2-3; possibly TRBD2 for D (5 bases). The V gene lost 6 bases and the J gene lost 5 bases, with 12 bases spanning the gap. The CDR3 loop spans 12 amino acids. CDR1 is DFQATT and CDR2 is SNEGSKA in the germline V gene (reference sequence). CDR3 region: CSAARAEDTQYF. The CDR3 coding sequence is TGCAGTGCGGCCCGAGCGGAAGATACGCAGTATTTT.

CDR3: CSVGDRGSGYTF. The CDR3 region has the DNA TGCAGCGTTGGGGACAGGGGATCTGGCTACACCTTC. V is TRBV29-1 and J is TRBJ1-2; 10 nucleotides align to TRBD1. Unmatched junction bases numbered 3, after V lost 4 bases and J lost 7 bases. The germline CDR1 and CDR2 sequences are SQVTM and ANQGSEA. This CDR3 has 12 residues.

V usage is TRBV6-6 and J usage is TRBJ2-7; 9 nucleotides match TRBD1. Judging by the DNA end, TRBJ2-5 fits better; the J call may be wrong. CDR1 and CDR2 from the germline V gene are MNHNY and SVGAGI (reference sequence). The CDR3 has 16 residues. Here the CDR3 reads CASSSSGTGMGETQYF. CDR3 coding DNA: TGTGCCAGCAGTTCTTCCGGGACAGGGATGGGCGAGACCCAGTACTTC.

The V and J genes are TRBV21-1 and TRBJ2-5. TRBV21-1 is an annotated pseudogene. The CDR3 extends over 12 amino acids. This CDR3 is CASSKGQETQYF. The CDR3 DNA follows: TGTGCCAGCAGCAAAGGGCAAGAGACCCAGTACTTC.

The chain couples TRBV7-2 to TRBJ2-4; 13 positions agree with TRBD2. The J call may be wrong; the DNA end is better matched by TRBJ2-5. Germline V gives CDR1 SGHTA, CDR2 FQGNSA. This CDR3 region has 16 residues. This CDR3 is CASSFGTSGVSETQYF. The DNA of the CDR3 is TGTGCCAGCAGCTTTGGGACTAGCGGGGTTTCGGAGACCCAGTACTTC.

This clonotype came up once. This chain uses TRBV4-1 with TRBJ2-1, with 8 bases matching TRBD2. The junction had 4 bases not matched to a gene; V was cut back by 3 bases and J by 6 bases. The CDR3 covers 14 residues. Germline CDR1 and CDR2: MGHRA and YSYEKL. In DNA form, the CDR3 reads TGCGCCAGCAGCCATCGGGGGGGGGCCAATGAGCAGTTCTTC. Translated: CASSHRGGANEQFF.

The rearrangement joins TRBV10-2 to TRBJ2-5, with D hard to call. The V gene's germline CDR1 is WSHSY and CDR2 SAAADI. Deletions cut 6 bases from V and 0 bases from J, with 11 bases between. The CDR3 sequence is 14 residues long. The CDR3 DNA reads TGCGCCAGCAGGGATCTTAGGAACCAAGAGACCCAGTACTTC. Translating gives CASRDLRNQETQYF.

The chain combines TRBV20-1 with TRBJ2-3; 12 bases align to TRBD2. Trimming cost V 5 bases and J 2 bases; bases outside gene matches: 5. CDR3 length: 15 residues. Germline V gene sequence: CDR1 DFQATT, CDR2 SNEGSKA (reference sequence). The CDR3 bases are TGCAGTGCTCTTGGGACTAGCGGGTACACAGATACGCAGTATTTT. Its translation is CSALGTSGYTDTQYF.

CDR3 residues: CASSQITRKTHYGYTF. CDR3 sequence (DNA): TGTGCCAGCAGCCAAATCACACGGAAAACACACTATGGCTACACCTTC. The chain recombines TRBV3-1 with TRBJ1-2; no firm D call. This CDR3 contains 16 residues. CDR1 LGHDT and CDR2 YNNKEL come from the germline V gene (reference sequence). V lost 2 bases and J 3 bases, leaving 16 bases between the germline ends.

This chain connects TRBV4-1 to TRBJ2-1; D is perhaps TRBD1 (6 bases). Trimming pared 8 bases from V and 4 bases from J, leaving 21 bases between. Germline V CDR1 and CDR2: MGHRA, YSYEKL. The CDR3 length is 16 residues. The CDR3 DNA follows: TGCGCCAGCGGGACACGGTCCAGGACACTTTACAATGAGCAGTTCTTC. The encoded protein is CASGTRSRTLYNEQFF.

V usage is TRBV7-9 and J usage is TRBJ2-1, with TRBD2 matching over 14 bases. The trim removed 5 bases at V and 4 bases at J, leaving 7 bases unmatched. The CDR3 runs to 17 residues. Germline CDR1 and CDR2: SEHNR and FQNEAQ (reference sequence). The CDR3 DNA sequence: TGTGCCAGCAGCCCCGGGACTAGCGGGGGAACGTACAATGAGCAGTTCTTC. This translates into CASSPGTSGGTYNEQFF. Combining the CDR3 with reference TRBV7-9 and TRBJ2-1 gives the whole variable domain DTGVSQNPRHKITKRGQNVTFRCDPISEHNRLYWYRQTLGQGPEFLTYFQNEAQLEKSRLLSDRFSAERPKGSFSTLEIQRTEQGDSAMYLCASSPGTSGGTYNEQFFGPGTRLTVL.

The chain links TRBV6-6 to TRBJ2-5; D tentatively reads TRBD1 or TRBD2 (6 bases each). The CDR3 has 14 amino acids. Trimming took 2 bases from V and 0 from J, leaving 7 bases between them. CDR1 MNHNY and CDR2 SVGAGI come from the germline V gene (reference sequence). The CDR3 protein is CASSYGGHQETQYF. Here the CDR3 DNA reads TGTGCCAGCAGTTACGGGGGGCACCAAGAGACCCAGTACTTC.

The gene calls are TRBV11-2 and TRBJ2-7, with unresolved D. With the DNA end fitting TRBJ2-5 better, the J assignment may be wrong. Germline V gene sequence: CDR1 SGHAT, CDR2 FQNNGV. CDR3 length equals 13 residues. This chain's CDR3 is CASSLSLRETQYF. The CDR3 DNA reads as TGTGCCAGCAGCTTATCCCTGCGGGAGACCCAGTACTTC.

CDR3 loop: CASSQGPGAYNEQFF. In DNA form, the CDR3 reads TGTGCCAGCAGCCAAGGGCCCGGGGCCTACAATGAGCAGTTCTTC. The V gene is TRBV3-1, the J gene TRBJ2-1; possibly TRBD2 for D (5 bases). This CDR3 is built from 15 residues. Between the trimmed V and J ends, which lost 1 base and 2 bases, there was a span of 9 bases. Germline V lookup: CDR1 LGHDT, CDR2 YNNKEL (reference sequence).

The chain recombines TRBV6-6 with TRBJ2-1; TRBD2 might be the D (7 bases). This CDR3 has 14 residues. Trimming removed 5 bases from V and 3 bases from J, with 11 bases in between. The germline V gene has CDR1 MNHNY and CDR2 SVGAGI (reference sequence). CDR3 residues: CASSGGDNYNEQFF. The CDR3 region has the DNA TGTGCCAGCAGTGGGGGGGACAACTACAATGAGCAGTTCTTC.

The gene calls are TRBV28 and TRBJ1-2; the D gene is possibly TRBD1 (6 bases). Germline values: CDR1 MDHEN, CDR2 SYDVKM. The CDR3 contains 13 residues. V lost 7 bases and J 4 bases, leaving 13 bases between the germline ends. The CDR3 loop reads CASTSGAPYGYTF. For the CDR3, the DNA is TGTGCCAGCACGTCGGGGGCGCCCTATGGCTACACCTTC.

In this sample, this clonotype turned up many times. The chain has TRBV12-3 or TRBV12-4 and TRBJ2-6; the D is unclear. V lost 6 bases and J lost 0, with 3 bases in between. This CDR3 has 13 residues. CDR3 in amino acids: CASSRSGANVLTF. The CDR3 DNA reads TGTGCCAGCAGCCGCTCTGGGGCCAACGTCCTGACTTTC.

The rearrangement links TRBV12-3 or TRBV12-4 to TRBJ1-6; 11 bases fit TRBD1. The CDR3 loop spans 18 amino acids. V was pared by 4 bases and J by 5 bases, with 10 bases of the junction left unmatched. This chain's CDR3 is CASSSPSGTGGDNSPLHF. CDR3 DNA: TGTGCCAGCAGTTCCCCCTCCGGGACAGGGGGGGATAATTCACCCCTCCACTTT.

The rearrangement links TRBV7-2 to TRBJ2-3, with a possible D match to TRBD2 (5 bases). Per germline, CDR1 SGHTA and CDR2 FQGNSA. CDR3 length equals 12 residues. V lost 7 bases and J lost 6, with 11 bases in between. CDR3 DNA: TGTGCCAGCACGAACCCGGGGGATACGCAGTATTTT. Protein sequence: CASTNPGDTQYF.

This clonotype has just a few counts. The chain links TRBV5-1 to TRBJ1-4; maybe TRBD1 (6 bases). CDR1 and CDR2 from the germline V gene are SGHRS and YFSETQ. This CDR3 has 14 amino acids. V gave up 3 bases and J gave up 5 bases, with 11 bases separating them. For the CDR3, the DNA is TGCGCCAGCAGCTCCGGGACAAGGAATGAAAAACTGTTTTTT. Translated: CASSSGTRNEKLFF.